This entry lists 20 T cell receptor beta chains sequenced from one sample in a study of control samples from healthy donors and cancer patients (TCRdb year 2020). Libraries were made using the immunoSEQ multiplex PCR assay. Drawn from immuneACCESS, this table holds only the in-frame rearrangements with V and J called that TCRdb kept. Clones are partly lost; checked studies trace under half to an unresolved V gene and leave the rest unexplained. The sample data list approximately 120,000 clones, and just over 90% of these were observed just once. The ten largest clones capture 3.5% to 4.5% of the sample. The specimen sequenced was blood. These receptors all stem from a human donor in good health. The donor label of this sample is uncertain.

V and J are TRBV19 and TRBJ1-5, with D possibly being TRBD1 (6 bases). Germline V gene lookup returns CDR1 LNHDA and CDR2 SQIVND (reference sequence). V lost 4 bases, J lost 0 bases, and 10 bases lay in between. This CDR3 has 15 residues. CDR3 amino acids: CASSKGGNSNQPQHF. In DNA, the CDR3 is TGTGCCAGTAGTAAGGGGGGGAATAGCAATCAGCCCCAGCATTTT.

CDR3 in amino acids: CSASPAGGVSTDTQYF. The DNA for the CDR3 is TGCAGTGCTAGTCCGGCTGGCGGGGTCAGCACAGATACGCAGTATTTT. The chain couples TRBV20-1 to TRBJ2-3, with D tentatively TRBD2 (6 bases). There are 16 residues in the CDR3. CDR1 is DFQATT and CDR2 is SNEGSKA in the germline V gene (reference sequence). Trimming took 3 bases from V and 0 from J, leaving 16 bases between them.

J is TRBJ1-1 and V is TRBV6-2 or TRBV6-3; D possibly corresponds to TRBD1 (5 bases). Trimming pared 5 bases from V and 7 bases from J, leaving 11 bases between. The CDR3 loop spans 12 amino acids. Germline CDR1 is MNHEY and CDR2 is SVGEGT. This CDR3 is CASSIRGLEAFF. Here the CDR3 DNA reads TGTGCCAGCAGTATAAGGGGACTTGAAGCTTTCTTT.

The rearrangement links TRBV4-1 to TRBJ2-7; weak D call: TRBD1 (6 bases). This CDR3 is 17 amino acids long. CDR1 is MGHRA, CDR2 YSYEKL, per germline. Trimming removed 0 bases at V and 1 base at J, with 16 bases between. The CDR3 sequence is CASSQDGATGLSYEQYF. The CDR3 bases are TGCGCCAGCAGCCAAGATGGGGCGACAGGTTTATCCTACGAGCAGTACTTC.

The gene calls are TRBV7-9 and TRBJ1-5, with TRBD1 as a possible D gene (6 bases). This CDR3 region has 14 residues. Germline assignment: CDR1 SEHNR and CDR2 FQNEAQ (reference sequence). V gave up 3 bases and J gave up 4 bases, with 10 bases separating them. CDR3 protein: CASSLDSKNQPQHF. CDR3 coding DNA: TGTGCCAGCAGCTTGGACAGCAAAAATCAGCCCCAGCATTTT.

This clone was detected a few times. This chain uses TRBV5-1 with TRBJ2-2, with a possible D match to TRBD1 (7 bases). V lost 0 bases and J 6 bases, leaving 12 bases between the germline ends. CDR3 length: 15 residues. Germline loops: CDR1 SGHRS, CDR2 YFSETQ. In DNA form, the CDR3 reads TGCGCCAGCAGCTTGGGGCAGGGGGGCGCCGGGGAGCTGTTTTTT. Residues: CASSLGQGGAGELFF.

V usage is TRBV5-1 and J usage is TRBJ2-1, with D uncertain. Between the trimmed V and J ends, which lost 6 bases and 6 bases, there was a span of 10 bases. This CDR3 has 12 residues. The germline V gene has CDR1 SGHRS and CDR2 YFSETQ. CDR3 protein: CASTNLGNEQFF. In nucleotides, the CDR3 is TGCGCCAGCACCAACCTAGGCAATGAGCAGTTCTTC.

The chain combines TRBV23-1 with TRBJ1-1, with D maybe TRBD1 (6 bases). TRBV23-1 counts as an open reading frame of uncertain function. With 2 bases removed from V and 3 bases from J, the gap between germline ends came to 13 bases. This CDR3 spans 15 amino acids. The CDR3 coding sequence is TGCGCCAGCAGTCAAAATCGAGACAGGCACACTGAAGCTTTCTTT. Translated: CASSQNRDRHTEAFF.

This clone was seen a handful of times. V usage is TRBV7-8 and J usage is TRBJ2-7, with no clear D. Deletions cut 5 bases from V and 1 base from J, with 12 bases between. The CDR3 has 14 residues. Germline assignment: CDR1 SGHVS and CDR2 FQNEAQ. CDR3 protein: CASSPETTSYEQYF. CDR3 sequence (DNA): TGTGCCAGCAGCCCGGAGACAACTTCCTACGAGCAGTACTTC. The variable domain in full, completed from reference TRBV7-8 and TRBJ2-7, reads GAGVSQSPRYKVAKRGQDVALRCDPISGHVSLFWYQQALGQGPEFLTYFQNEAQLDKSGLPSDRFFAERPEGSVSTLKIQRTQQEDSAVYLCASSPETTSYEQYFGPGTRLTVT.

This clone was seen only once. This rearrangement joins TRBV20-1 to TRBJ1-1; D possibly corresponds to TRBD1 (5 bases). The germline V and J ends were trimmed by 6 bases and 11 bases, with 13 bases remaining between them. Germline-derived CDR1 and CDR2 are DFQATT and SNEGSKA (reference sequence). CDR3 length: 10 amino acids. DNA for the CDR3: TGCAGTGCGTCCGGGACTCTCGCTTTCTTT. It translates to CSASGTLAFF.

The CDR3 DNA follows: TGTGCCAGCAGCTTATCAGGGGCGGACACCGGGGAGCTGTTTTTT. Translated: CASSLSGADTGELFF. The J gene is TRBJ2-2, the V gene TRBV7-3; D possibly corresponds to TRBD1 (6 bases). The CDR3 consists of 15 residues. V was cut by 2 bases and J by 3 bases, with 10 bases left in between. Germline V gene data show CDR1 as SGHTA and CDR2 as FQGTGA.

This clone was counted between two and nine times. The rearrangement uses TRBV6-6 and TRBJ1-2, with 11 bases fitting TRBD1. The CDR3 runs 15 residues. Germline values: CDR1 MNHNY, CDR2 SVGAGI (reference sequence). The trim removed 2 bases at V and 8 bases at J, leaving 7 bases unmatched. CDR3 nucleotides: TGTGCCAGCAGTTACGAAGGACAGGGGGCTAGAGGCTACACCTTC. Amino acids: CASSYEGQGARGYTF.

This rearrangement joins TRBV5-1 to TRBJ1-2; 12 bases align to TRBD1. V gave up 4 bases and J gave up 0 bases; unmatched junction bases: 7. CDR1 and CDR2 (germline): SGHRS, YFSETQ. This CDR3 is 17 amino acids long. The CDR3 is CASSRPGTGGSNYGYTF. The CDR3 coding sequence is TGCGCCAGCAGCCGTCCCGGGACAGGGGGCTCTAACTATGGCTACACCTTC.

The V call is TRBV30, the J call TRBJ1-1; no clear D. Trimming shortened V by 0 bases and J by 1 base, and 9 bases separated the two germline ends. The CDR3 runs to 14 residues. Germline values: CDR1 GTSNPN, CDR2 SVGIG (reference sequence). Here the CDR3 reads CAWSVSPPNTEAFF. CDR3 DNA: TGTGCCTGGAGTGTTAGTCCGCCGAACACTGAAGCTTTCTTT. The whole variable domain, filled in from reference TRBV30 and TRBJ1-1, reads SQTIHQWPATLVQPVGSPLSLECTVEGTSNPNLYWYRQAAGRGLQLLFYSVGIGQISSEVPQNLSASRPQDRQFILSSKKLLLSDSGFYLCAWSVSPPNTEAFFGQGTRLTVV.

This chain uses TRBV29-1 with TRBJ1-5; 7 positions match TRBD1. The V and J ends lost 4 bases and 5 bases, in that order; junction bases with no gene match: 8. Germline-derived CDR1 and CDR2 are SQVTM and ANQGSEA. The length of the CDR3 is 14 residues. The DNA for the CDR3 is TGCAGCGTTGTCGGGGACAGCTTAGATCAGCCCCAGCATTTT. Amino acid sequence: CSVVGDSLDQPQHF.

The chain links TRBV25-1 to TRBJ1-5, with TRBD1 as a possible D gene (5 bases). In germline, CDR1 is MGHDK, CDR2 SYGVNS. The length of the CDR3 is 17 residues. V dropped 0 bases and J dropped 0 bases, with 12 bases sitting between them. CDR3 nucleotides: TGTGCCAGCAGTGAATACCGGGGCAGATATAGCAATCAGCCCCAGCATTTT. This sequence encodes CASSEYRGRYSNQPQHF. The variable domain in full, with the rest retrieved from reference TRBV25-1 and TRBJ1-5, is EADIYQTPRYLVIGTGKKITLECSQTMGHDKMYWYQQDPGMELHLIHYSYGVNSTEKGDLSSESTVSRIRTEHFPLTLESARPSHTSQYLCASSEYRGRYSNQPQHFGDGTRLSIL.

This clone was seen a single time. The rearrangement links TRBV18 to TRBJ1-4; a weak D match, TRBD1 (6 bases). Germline V gene lookup returns CDR1 KGHSH and CDR2 LQKENI. The CDR3 extends over 16 amino acids. Deletions cut 0 bases from V and 5 bases from J, with 13 bases between. The CDR3 region is CASSPPGGGWNEKLFF. The DNA for the CDR3 is TGTGCCAGCTCACCACCGGGAGGGGGTTGGAATGAAAAACTGTTTTTT.

This chain connects TRBV28 to TRBJ1-1, with TRBD1 matching 11 bases. This CDR3 comprises 14 residues. From germline, CDR1 is MDHEN and CDR2 SYDVKM. J lost 11 bases, V lost 5 bases, and 10 bases had no gene match. CDR3 region: CASSKWTGGLDAFF. The CDR3 nucleotides are TGTGCCAGCAGTAAATGGACAGGGGGCTTGGATGCTTTCTTT.

The chain carries TRBV5-1 and TRBJ1-6, with D maybe TRBD1 (5 bases). CDR3 length equals 16 residues. CDR1 and CDR2 (germline): SGHRS, YFSETQ. Trimming stripped 0 bases from V and 5 bases from J, with 12 bases between. CDR3 loop: CASSLGAGRDNSPLHF. In DNA form, the CDR3 reads TGCGCCAGCAGCTTGGGGGCAGGGAGAGATAATTCACCCCTCCACTTT.

The rearrangement links TRBV5-4 to TRBJ1-2, with D unresolved. V dropped 4 bases and J dropped 4 bases, with 11 bases sitting between them. The CDR3 consists of 13 residues. Germline CDR1 is SGHNT and CDR2 is YYREEE (reference sequence). CDR3 bases: TGTGCCAGCAGCGAAGACCGCTTCTATGGCTACACCTTC. Protein: CASSEDRFYGYTF. Based on the CDR3 plus reference TRBV5-4 and TRBJ1-2, the full variable domain is ETGVTQSPTHLIKTRGQQVTLRCSSQSGHNTVSWYQQALGQGPQFIFQYYREEENGRGNFPPRFSGLQFPNYSSELNVNALELDDSALYLCASSEDRFYGYTFGSGTRLTVV.